The 2 T cell receptor beta chains given below trace back to one sample, sequenced in a study of cytomegalovirus exposure and HLA in healthy donors. The table came from immunoSEQ multiplex PCR; TCRdb's copy has only in-frame clones and leaves some out. Of 200,000 or so clones detected, 80% to 90% appear once; the ten largest clones hold 1.5% to 2.5%. The sequenced sample consisted of PBMCs. These receptors were taken from a woman younger than 35 in good health and CMV-seropositive.

V and J are TRBV6-1 and TRBJ2-7; 10 bases line up with TRBD2. There are 18 residues in the CDR3. Germline lookup yields CDR1 MNHNS and CDR2 SASEGT. The J segment lost 6 bases and the V segment lost 1 base, leaving 15 bases of the junction unmatched. CDR3 protein: CASSEGHGTSGRACEQYF. The DNA of the CDR3 is TGTGCCAGCAGTGAAGGGCACGGGACGAGCGGGAGGGCCTGCGAGCAGTACTTC.

The genes are TRBV27 and TRBJ2-3; 12 bases line up with TRBD2. The CDR3 is 17 amino acids. V shed 2 bases and J 6 bases; nucleotides not matched to a gene: 9. The germline V gene encodes CDR1 MNHEY and CDR2 SMNVEV (reference sequence). CDR3: CASSLPGLAGIRDTQYF. In nucleotides, the CDR3 is TGTGCCAGCAGTTTACCCGGACTAGCGGGAATTCGTGATACGCAGTATTTT.